This T cell receptor (beta chain) came from a study of T cell repertoires in cytomegalovirus infection. About the research overall: Recently described HLA-C-restricted plus well-studied HLA-B-restricted CMV epitopes were used. In public TCR beta signatures, there were indications of both CMV infection and matching HLA type. Study conclusions and caveats: HLA-C-restricted, CMV-specific TCR beta clonotypes were dominant ex vivo.

Remarks on this clonotype: No antigen is known for it.

TCRdb re-called the reads through MiXCR, storing one row per CDR3 protein. The sample contains some 900,000 distinct CDR3 sequences, 30% to 35% of which appear only once. The CDR3 covers 14 residues. Germline V gene lookup returns CDR1 SNHLY and CDR2 FYNNEI. Germline trimming cut 6 bases from V and 1 base from J; bases unmatched to any gene: 4. Material: cultured CD8+ T cells from PBMCs, obtained from culture after CMV antigen stimulation. The receptor was isolated from a human donor in good health (CMV status not recorded). Some clones in this sample may be carry-over from other donors' samples. The chain combines TRBV2 with TRBJ1-2; TRBD1 aligns across 8 bases. The CDR3 bases are TGTGCCAGCAGCGGACAGGGCATTAACTATGGCTACACCTTC. Its translation: CASSGQGINYGYTF.